Below, 26 T cell receptor beta chains from the same sample are listed, as sequenced in a study of blood T cell repertoires in COVID-19. Assay used: immunoSEQ multiplex PCR; TCRdb lists only in-frame clones, some missing. The sample contains about 61,000 clones, approximately 84% of which appear only once. The specimen sequenced was peripheral blood. Receptors were obtained from an older man in a cohort sampled during active COVID-19.

The chain joins TRBV11-2 to TRBJ2-1, with 10 bases matching TRBD2. Germline values: CDR1 SGHAT, CDR2 FQNNGV. V shed 2 bases and J 9 bases; nucleotides not matched to a gene: 7. This CDR3 is built from 15 residues. The CDR3 loop reads CASSLSLAGVGEQFF. The CDR3 DNA sequence: TGTGCCAGCAGCTTAAGCCTAGCGGGAGTCGGTGAGCAGTTCTTC.

This chain joins TRBV11-2 and TRBJ2-5; tentative D call: TRBD1 (5 bases). This CDR3 comprises 17 residues. Germline V lookup: CDR1 SGHAT, CDR2 FQNNGV. V lost 1 base and J 5 bases, leaving 20 bases between the germline ends. CDR3 region: CASSLALFGRVGETQYF. The CDR3 DNA follows: TGTGCCAGCAGCTTAGCTTTGTTTGGCAGGGTCGGGGAGACCCAGTACTTC.

The V gene is TRBV11-3, the J gene TRBJ2-4; 10 bases are shared with TRBD2. Germline assignment: CDR1 SGHNT and CDR2 YENEEA. The CDR3 length is 14 residues. Trimming at V came to 5 bases and at J to 10 bases, leaving 8 bases not matched to a gene. CDR3 in amino acids: CASSQAGGPGIQYF. The CDR3 DNA reads as TGTGCCAGCAGCCAAGCGGGGGGGCCAGGTATTCAGTACTTC.

This clone was found a few times. The V gene is TRBV27, the J gene TRBJ2-7; 7 bases are shared with TRBD2. With 3 bases clipped from V and 7 bases from J, the junction kept 6 bases outside the gene matches. This CDR3 spans 13 amino acids. Germline V gives CDR1 MNHEY, CDR2 SMNVEV (reference sequence). CDR3 protein: CASSFTSAGEQYF. CDR3 DNA sequence: TGTGCCAGCAGTTTCACTAGCGCCGGAGAGCAGTACTTC.

The J gene is TRBJ1-6, the V gene TRBV6-4; possible D gene TRBD1, 5 bases. Germline CDR1 reads MRHNA; CDR2 reads SNTAGT. Deletions cut 5 bases from V and 7 bases from J, with 15 bases between. The CDR3 is made up of 15 amino acids. In DNA, the CDR3 is TGTGCCAGCAGTCCAAACCCGGGGGGGAATTCACCCCTCCACTTT. As protein: CASSPNPGGNSPLHF.

There are a few counts of this clone. CDR3 sequence (DNA): TGTGCCTGGAGTCCAGGGGGCGCGGGTACCGGGGAGCTGTTTTTT. As protein: CAWSPGGAGTGELFF. The V gene is TRBV30, the J gene TRBJ2-2, with TRBD1 identical over 8 bases. The CDR3 is 15 amino acids. V dropped 2 bases and J dropped 5; count of bases not matched to a gene: 7. Germline V gives CDR1 GTSNPN, CDR2 SVGIG (reference sequence).

This clone appeared a single time. This rearrangement joins TRBV4-3 to TRBJ2-7; the match to TRBD1 covers 7 bases. The CDR3 covers 15 residues. Germline V gene lookup returns CDR1 LGHNA and CDR2 YSLEER. Losses at the gene ends were 0 bases for V and 3 bases for J; bases not matched to a gene: 5. CDR3 in DNA: TGCGCCAGCAGCCAAGAATGGCAGGGGGTCTACGAGCAGTACTTC. This translates into CASSQEWQGVYEQYF.

This clone was found once. This chain joins TRBV6-4 and TRBJ2-1; tentatively, D is TRBD1 (6 bases). Germline loops: CDR1 MRHNA, CDR2 SNTAGT. V lost 4 bases to trimming and J lost 4 bases, with 17 bases between them. The CDR3 is 16 amino acids. The CDR3 spells CASSVYGGGLYNEQFF. For the CDR3, the DNA is TGTGCCAGCAGTGTATATGGTGGGGGCCTGTACAATGAGCAGTTCTTC.

This clone appeared once. CDR3 in DNA: TGTGCCAGCAGCTCTCAAAGACAGGGCTCCTACAATGAGCAGTTCTTC. As protein: CASSSQRQGSYNEQFF. The rearrangement joins TRBV5-4 to TRBJ2-1; 7 positions match TRBD1. The J segment lost 0 bases and the V segment lost 3 bases, leaving 6 bases of the junction unmatched. This CDR3 comprises 16 residues. Germline loops: CDR1 SGHNT, CDR2 YYREEE (reference sequence). Full variable domain (rest looked up from reference TRBV5-4 and TRBJ2-1): ETGVTQSPTHLIKTRGQQVTLRCSSQSGHNTVSWYQQALGQGPQFIFQYYREEENGRGNFPPRFSGLQFPNYSSELNVNALELDDSALYLCASSSQRQGSYNEQFFGPGTRLTVL.

V usage is TRBV6-5 and J usage is TRBJ1-5; tentative D call: TRBD1 (6 bases). In germline, CDR1 is MNHEY, CDR2 SVGAGI. There are 12 residues in the CDR3. V lost 4 bases and J lost 7, with 8 bases in between. The CDR3 sequence is CASSSGEQPQHF. CDR3 DNA: TGTGCCAGCAGTTCAGGGGAACAGCCCCAGCATTTT.

The J gene is TRBJ2-3, the V gene TRBV9; perhaps TRBD2 as D (6 bases). Per germline, CDR1 SGDLS and CDR2 YYNGEE. Trimming cost V 0 bases and J 2 bases, with 10 bases left between them. This CDR3 has 15 amino acids. The CDR3 is CASSVDPGDTDTQYF. As DNA, the CDR3 is TGTGCCAGCAGCGTAGATCCGGGGGACACAGATACGCAGTATTTT. The full variable domain, rest sourced from reference TRBV9 and TRBJ2-3, is DSGVTQTPKHLITATGQRVTLRCSPRSGDLSVYWYQQSLDQGLQFLIQYYNGEERAKGNILERFSAQQFPDLHSELNLSSLELGDSALYFCASSVDPGDTDTQYFGPGTRLTVL.

The V call is TRBV7-6, the J call TRBJ2-7; 7 positions agree with TRBD1. This CDR3 spans 15 amino acids. From germline, CDR1 is SGHVS and CDR2 FNYEAQ. Trimming at V came to 1 base and at J to 2 bases, leaving 5 bases not matched to a gene. For the CDR3, the DNA is TGTGCCAGCAGCTTAGATCCCCAGGGGGCCTACGAGCAGTACTTC. Its translation: CASSLDPQGAYEQYF.

This clone was observed once. This chain connects TRBV7-8 to TRBJ1-1; no clear D. The germline gives CDR1 SGHVS, CDR2 FQNEAQ. This CDR3 is built from 13 residues. V lost 1 base and J 5 bases, leaving 8 bases between the germline ends. The CDR3 bases are TGTGCCAGCAGCTTAGTAGAGGCTACTGAAGCTTTCTTT. Encoded protein: CASSLVEATEAFF.

The CDR3 DNA reads TGCAGTGCTAGTAGGACTGCAGACAATGAGCAGTTCTTC. Translated, it gives CSASRTADNEQFF. This chain connects TRBV20-1 to TRBJ2-1; D possibly corresponds to TRBD2 (5 bases). CDR1 and CDR2 from the germline V gene are DFQATT and SNEGSKA (reference sequence). The CDR3 has 13 residues. Trimming took 3 bases from V and 5 from J, leaving 11 bases between them.

The rearrangement joins TRBV7-3 to TRBJ2-2; 11 nucleotides match TRBD2. Trimming removed 2 bases from V and 6 bases from J; junction bases left unmatched: 8. The germline CDR1 and CDR2 sequences are SGHTA and FQGTGA. The CDR3 has 17 amino acids. In DNA, the CDR3 is TGTGCCAGCAGCTTATCGGGGCTAGCGGGGGGCCCCGGGGAGCTGTTTTTT. It translates to CASSLSGLAGGPGELFF.

V and J are TRBV27 and TRBJ2-3; TRBD2 agrees at 16 bases. CDR1 MNHEY and CDR2 SMNVEV come from the germline V gene (reference sequence). Trimming cost V 6 bases and J 6 bases; bases outside gene matches: 9. CDR3 length: 17 amino acids. CDR3 bases: TGTGCCAGCAGCCTTGGGACTAGCGGGAGGGCCTTGGATACGCAGTATTTT. Its translation is CASSLGTSGRALDTQYF.

The chain has TRBV19 and TRBJ2-7; weak D call: TRBD1 (6 bases). V lost 3 bases, J lost 7 bases, and 16 bases lay in between. The CDR3 runs 14 residues. Germline-derived CDR1 and CDR2 are LNHDA and SQIVND (reference sequence). CDR3 amino acids: CASSIMGQDFEQYF. The CDR3 DNA is TGTGCCAGTAGTATTATGGGACAAGACTTTGAGCAGTACTTC. The full variable domain, its missing parts supplied by reference TRBV19 and TRBJ2-7, is DGGITQSPKYLFRKEGQNVTLSCEQNLNHDAMYWYRQDPGQGLRLIYYSQIVNDFQKGDIAEGYSVSREKKESFPLTVTSAQKNPTAFYLCASSIMGQDFEQYFGPGTRLTVT.

This clone appeared a few times. The chain is built from TRBV6-2 or TRBV6-3 and TRBJ2-2; 11 positions match TRBD2. The germline V gene has CDR1 MNHEY and CDR2 SVGEGT. The CDR3 runs to 19 residues. V was pared by 4 bases and J by 4 bases, with 14 bases of the junction left unmatched. CDR3 residues: CASSSGLRLAGGRTGELFF. The DNA for the CDR3 is TGTGCCAGCAGTTCAGGTCTCCGGCTAGCGGGGGGACGCACCGGGGAGCTGTTTTTT.

This clone was observed a few times. The chain employs TRBV27 and TRBJ2-7, with 10 nucleotides matching TRBD2. This CDR3 comprises 16 residues. Unmatched junction bases numbered 9, after V lost 2 bases and J lost 5 bases. Germline lookup yields CDR1 MNHEY and CDR2 SMNVEV (reference sequence). The CDR3 coding sequence is TGTGCCAGCAGTTTAATATCCAGCGGGAGGGCCCACGAGCAGTACTTC. It translates to CASSLISSGRAHEQYF.

The J gene is TRBJ2-1, the V gene TRBV11-2; no reliable D call. In germline, CDR1 is SGHAT, CDR2 FQNNGV. The CDR3 extends over 16 amino acids. The V and J ends lost 5 bases and 9 bases respectively, with 23 bases between them. In nucleotides, the CDR3 is TGTGCCAGCAGCACCACCATAACTCCCGACTCCGGTGAGCAGTTCTTC. It yields the protein CASSTTITPDSGEQFF. Variable domain in full (rest from reference TRBV11-2 and TRBJ2-1): EAGVAQSPRYKIIEKRQSVAFWCNPISGHATLYWYQQILGQGPKLLIQFQNNGVVDDSQLPKDRFSAERLKGVDSTLKIQPAKLEDSAVYLCASSTTITPDSGEQFFGPGTRLTVL.

V usage is TRBV11-2 and J usage is TRBJ1-6; the match to TRBD1 covers 7 bases. The CDR3 has 15 residues. Trimming cost V 3 bases and J 6 bases; bases outside gene matches: 5. Germline lookup yields CDR1 SGHAT and CDR2 FQNNGV. Written as DNA, the CDR3 is TGTGCCAGCAGCTTTGAGACAGGGTCTAATTCACCCCTCCACTTT. It yields the protein CASSFETGSNSPLHF.

The chain carries TRBV18 and TRBJ2-5; TRBD1 matches 7 bases. J was trimmed by 5 bases and V by 6 bases; bases with no gene match: 9. The germline V gene has CDR1 KGHSH and CDR2 LQKENI. The CDR3 extends over 14 amino acids. The CDR3 spells CASSLGQVAETQYF. CDR3 DNA: TGTGCCAGCTCTCTCGGACAGGTCGCGGAGACCCAGTACTTC.

J is TRBJ1-5 and V is TRBV30; maybe TRBD1 (6 bases). The CDR3 consists of 13 residues. From germline, CDR1 is GTSNPN and CDR2 SVGIG (reference sequence). With 3 bases removed from V and 7 bases from J, the gap between germline ends came to 13 bases. CDR3 in amino acids: CAWRGDQGQPQHF. Here the CDR3 DNA reads TGTGCCTGGAGGGGCGACCAGGGGCAGCCCCAGCATTTT.

The chain uses TRBV7-9 and TRBJ2-3; D remains ambiguous. CDR1 is SEHNR, CDR2 FQNEAQ, per germline (reference sequence). The CDR3 length is 13 residues. V was trimmed by 4 bases and J by 3 bases, leaving 8 bases between them. Here the CDR3 DNA reads TGTGCCAGCAGCTATTCGGAGACAGATACGCAGTATTTT. Its protein is CASSYSETDTQYF.

J is TRBJ1-2 and V is TRBV9; D may be TRBD1 (5 bases). There are 15 residues in the CDR3. CDR1 and CDR2 from the germline V gene are SGDLS and YYNGEE. The ends were cut back, 3 bases at V and 0 bases at J, with 12 bases in the middle. The CDR3 here is CASSATGQTNYGYTF. The CDR3 region has the DNA TGTGCCAGCAGCGCAACAGGACAAACTAACTATGGCTACACCTTC.

The gene calls are TRBV9 and TRBJ2-2; 9 nucleotides align to TRBD2. V shed 1 base and J 5 bases; nucleotides not matched to a gene: 3. Germline V gene sequence: CDR1 SGDLS, CDR2 YYNGEE. CDR3 length: 15 amino acids. The DNA of the CDR3 is TGTGCCAGCAGCGTATCAGGACTAGCGACCGGGGAGCTGTTTTTT. It codes for CASSVSGLATGELFF.